The table lists the clone carrying this TCR beta chain with a count of one. Other DNA sequences within the sample encode an identical CDR3. PCR employed 60 Vbeta and 13 Jbeta primers. The table came from immunoSEQ multiplex PCR; TCRdb's copy has only in-frame clones and leaves some out. The sample has 120,000 to 150,000 clones; roughly three quarters are singletons. The V and J ends lost 2 bases and 1 base respectively, with 12 bases between them. Germline CDR1 reads LNHDA; CDR2 reads SQIVND (reference sequence). This CDR3 comprises 15 residues. These data originate in a study of cytomegalovirus exposure and HLA in healthy donors.

This clonotype originated in a woman aged 50 to 65 in good health and CMV-seronegative. Source material: PBMCs. This chain connects TRBV19 to TRBJ2-7; D possibly corresponds to TRBD1 (5 bases). The CDR3 DNA reads as TGTGCCAGTAGTATATATTTGGCAGGGTCCTACGAGCAGTACTTC. Encoded protein: CASSIYLAGSYEQYF.